Sequencing of this T cell receptor (beta chain) was carried out in a study of tumor-infiltrating lymphocytes in glioblastoma multiforme. Per the germline V gene, CDR1 is DFQATT and CDR2 is SNEGSKA (reference sequence). CDR3 length: 11 amino acids. V was shortened by 5 bases and J by 9 bases, with 11 bases between the two germline ends. TCR beta libraries were built from RNA through three nested multiplex PCR rounds using modified ARM-PCR. TCRB cDNA was made from approximately 0.5 ug total RNA. One entry per CDR3 protein, called by TCRdb with MiXCR from the multiplex PCR reads. Altogether around 33,000 distinct CDR3 sequences are present, roughly 64% being singletons, with the ten largest covering approximately 35%. On this clonotype itself: Antigen: not known.

Study outcomes and limitations: Just one glioblastoma patient contributed to the TCR-mutation comparison. RNA-based TCR sequencing may distort clone frequencies, since cells carry unequal TCR transcript numbers.

The sample comprised brain tumor tissue. The sequence was collected from a male donor with glioblastoma. The rearrangement uses TRBV20-1 and TRBJ2-4; perhaps TRBD2 as D (5 bases). The CDR3 coding sequence is TGCAGTGCTCCCAATCGGGGCATTCAGTACTTC. Protein sequence: CSAPNRGIQYF.